This is a list of T cell receptor beta chains from one sample in a study of CD8+ T cells in alopecia areata. Assay used: immunoSEQ multiplex PCR; TCRdb lists only in-frame clones, some missing. The sample consists of around 270,000 clones, 55% to 75% of them appearing once. The input for sequencing was CD4+ T cells sorted from blood, taken at week 24, from a patient treated with tofacitinib. The receptors were sampled from a human donor with alopecia areata. The CDR3 runs from the conserved cysteine through the conserved F or W. The D gene is left open where the match is weak. Rows give clone size only sometimes, using once, few, many, or a class for an expanded clone.

v_call	d_call	j_call	clone_size	cdr3_nt	cdr3_aa
TRBV29-1	-	TRBJ2-1	few	TGCAGCGCCGGTGGGGAGCAGTTCTTC	CSAGGEQFF
TRBV29-1	TRBD1	TRBJ1-1	-	TGCAGCGTTAGGACAGGTGCAGGGTTGGACACTGAAGCTTTCTTT	CSVRTGAGLDTEAFF
TRBV5-1	-	TRBJ2-7	-	TGCGCCAGCAGCACGGACAGCTTCTACGAGCAGTACTTC	CASSTDSFYEQYF
TRBV7-8	TRBD2	TRBJ2-1	-	TGTGCCAGCAGCTTACTAGCGGGGTCTATGGATGAGCAGTTCTTC	CASSLLAGSMDEQFF
TRBV6-6	-	TRBJ2-3	once	TGTGCCAGCAGTTACTCGGCTGAAACTAGCACAGATACGCAGTATTTT	CASSYSAETSTDTQYF
TRBV6-5	-	TRBJ1-3	-	TGTGCCAGCAGTTTAAACAGGGAGTCTGGAAACACCATATATTTT	CASSLNRESGNTIYF
TRBV30	TRBD1	TRBJ2-1	-	TGTGCCTACCTCCGGGACAGGGGGCCAGTATCGAGGAATGAGCAGTTCTTC	CAYLRDRGPVSRNEQFF
TRBV2	TRBD2	TRBJ2-1	-	TGTGCCAGCAGTGACCTCCGGGGGGTAGATGAGCAGTTCTTC	CASSDLRGVDEQFF
TRBV27	TRBD1	TRBJ2-7	-	TGTGCCAGCAGTTCGTCCGGGACAGGGCGATACTCCTACGAGCAGTACTTC	CASSSSGTGRYSYEQYF
TRBV9	TRBD1	TRBJ2-2	few	TGTGCCAGCAGCGGGCCGGGACAGGGGAACACCGGGGAGCTGTTTTTT	CASSGPGQGNTGELFF
TRBV29-1	TRBD1	TRBJ2-6	-	TGCAGCGTAGGGGACAGGGGGTTGGCTGGGGCCAACGTCCTGACTTTC	CSVGDRGLAGANVLTF
TRBV6-1	-	TRBJ2-7	-	TGTGCCAGCAGTCCGGGGGCCCTGCAGTACTTC	CASSPGALQYF
TRBV5-1	-	TRBJ2-1	-	TGCGCCAGCAGTTCTGGGACGCATCCTGACAATGAGCAGTTCTTC	CASSSGTHPDNEQFF
TRBV29-1	-	TRBJ2-5	-	TGCAGCGTAGGAGGACAGCAAGAGACCCAGTACTTC	CSVGGQQETQYF
TRBV5-1	TRBD1	TRBJ1-1	-	TGCGCCAGCAGCTTGGAAGGACAGGGGGCGGTGAACACTGAAGCTTTCTTT	CASSLEGQGAVNTEAFF
TRBV5-4	TRBD1	TRBJ1-1	-	TGTGCCAGCAGCTCACAGGGGGCAGGCACTGAAGCTTTCTTT	CASSSQGAGTEAFF
TRBV5-1	-	TRBJ1-2	-	TGCGCCAGCAGCCGTAACACCCTAGACGGCTACACCTTC	CASSRNTLDGYTF
TRBV29-1	TRBD1	TRBJ1-1	-	TGCAGCGAAACTATTAGGCGGACAGGGAAGACTGAAGCTTTCTTT	CSETIRRTGKTEAFF
TRBV30	TRBD1	TRBJ1-4	-	TGTGCCTGGAGGCCCCAGGGGGCACTCGAAAAACTGTTTTTT	CAWRPQGALEKLFF
TRBV6-1	-	TRBJ1-1	few	TGTGCCAGCAGTGGACTTATGAACACTGAAGCTTTCTTT	CASSGLMNTEAFF
TRBV7-9	-	TRBJ1-1	once	TGTGCCAGCAGCCTCATGGGACAAGCTGAAGCTTTCTTT	CASSLMGQAEAFF
TRBV14	-	TRBJ2-1	-	TGTGCCAGCAGCCAAATCGGGCGGGCCGATACCTACAATGAGCAGTTCTTC	CASSQIGRADTYNEQFF
TRBV19	-	TRBJ1-4	-	TGTGCCAGTAGTATGGGGAGGCAGCCTACCGAAAAACTGTTTTTT	CASSMGRQPTEKLFF
TRBV7-8	TRBD1	TRBJ1-4	-	TGTGCCAGCAGCCGGACAGGGACTGACGAAAAACTGTTTTTT	CASSRTGTDEKLFF
TRBV29-1	-	TRBJ1-2	-	TGCAGCGTGGTTAGGATATCCAACTATGGCTACACCTTC	CSVVRISNYGYTF
TRBV5-4	TRBD2	TRBJ2-3	-	TGTGCCAGCACCTCTCTAGCGGCTCCCACAGATACGCAGTATTTT	CASTSLAAPTDTQYF
TRBV30	TRBD1	TRBJ2-3	-	TGTGCCTGGAGCCCCGGGACAGGGGGCCGAAATACGCAGTATTTT	CAWSPGTGGRNTQYF
TRBV5-6	TRBD1	TRBJ1-6	-	TGTGCCAGCAGCTTCCGGGACAGGGTTTCACCCCTCCACTTT	CASSFRDRVSPLHF
TRBV29-1	TRBD1	TRBJ1-2	-	TGCAGCGTGTTTGAGGGGGCGAATGGCTACACCTTC	CSVFEGANGYTF
TRBV7-9	-	TRBJ2-2	-	TGTGCCAGCAGCTTATTGGGCAACATGAACACCGGGGAGCTGTTTTTT	CASSLLGNMNTGELFF
TRBV5-6	-	TRBJ1-2	-	TGTGCCAGCAGCTTGGAGCCAGGCCCCTATGGCTACACCTTC	CASSLEPGPYGYTF
TRBV25-1	-	TRBJ1-1	-	TGTGCCAGCACGGCGGGGGCGGGCACTGAAGCTTTCTTT	CASTAGAGTEAFF
TRBV29-1	-	TRBJ1-3	-	TGCAGCGCATCCGTGGGAAACACCATATATTTT	CSASVGNTIYF
TRBV30	-	TRBJ2-6	-	TGTGCCTGTCCCATCAAGGGCTGGGCCAACGTCCTGACTTTC	CACPIKGWANVLTF
TRBV11-2	TRBD2	TRBJ2-1	-	TGTGCCAGCAGCTGGATCGCGGGGGGGCTTTACAATGAGCAGTTCTTC	CASSWIAGGLYNEQFF
TRBV29-1	-	TRBJ1-2	-	TGCAGCGCCTGGGACAATTCGAACTATGGCTACACCTTC	CSAWDNSNYGYTF
TRBV23-1	-	TRBJ2-3	once	TGCGCCAGCAGTCAAATCCCCTCTTATGGCACAGATACGCAGTATTTT	CASSQIPSYGTDTQYF
TRBV2	-	TRBJ1-2	few	TGTGCCGCTCTGGACAGAGCTTCCTATGGCTACACCTTC	CAALDRASYGYTF
TRBV4-1	TRBD1	TRBJ1-1	-	TGCGCCAGCAGCCGGCCGGGACAGGGTAATACTGAAGCTTTCTTT	CASSRPGQGNTEAFF
TRBV29-1	-	TRBJ1-2	-	TGCAGCGTTGTTGGAGGGATGGGCTACACCTTC	CSVVGGMGYTF
TRBV7-6	-	TRBJ2-4	-	TGTGCCAGCAGCGCCCGGGGCCGATGGAACATTCAGTACTTC	CASSARGRWNIQYF
TRBV20-1	-	TRBJ2-1	-	TGCAGTGCTCCCACAGGGGAGCAGTTCTTC	CSAPTGEQFF
TRBV6-5	-	TRBJ2-7	-	TGTGCCAGCAGTTACCGGGGGGCGGTGGAGCAGTACTTC	CASSYRGAVEQYF
TRBV29-1	-	TRBJ1-1	once	TGCAGCGTTCAAACCGGGACCGTGAACACTGAAGCTTTCTTT	CSVQTGTVNTEAFF
TRBV9	-	TRBJ2-5	-	TGTGCCAGCAGCGTAGCAGTGAACCAAGAGACCCAGTACTTC	CASSVAVNQETQYF
TRBV4-1	-	TRBJ1-4	-	TGCGCCAGCAGCCAAACTCTCATTCGAGAAAAACTGTTTTTT	CASSQTLIREKLFF
TRBV2	-	TRBJ1-6	once	TGTGCCAGCATGGGAGGTGGGGCGGGAGGTTCACCCCTCCACTTT	CASMGGGAGGSPLHF